The 22 T cell receptor beta chains given below trace back to one sample, sequenced in a study of identical twins. TCRdb re-called the 5' RACE reads through MiXCR, storing one row per CDR3 protein. The sample has just over 450,000 distinct CDR3 sequences, 12% to 15% seen once. This same sample was also part of a study on yellow fever vaccine responses in identical twins.

Specimen: CD4+ T cells sorted from blood. These TCRs come from a woman aged 18-30 years in good health.

This clonotype was detected only a few times. The genes are TRBV2 and TRBJ1-1; 8 bases are shared with TRBD1. CDR1 and CDR2 (germline): SNHLY, FYNNEI. CDR3 length: 15 amino acids. The junction had 18 bases not matched to a gene; V was cut back by 7 bases and J by 11 bases. DNA for the CDR3: TGTGCCAGCAAGGCCGGGACAGGACCCCAGCTACAGGCTTTCTTT. Protein product: CASKAGTGPQLQAFF.

The chain is built from TRBV7-8 and TRBJ2-1, with D maybe TRBD1 (6 bases). The CDR3 length is 15 residues. Germline-derived CDR1 and CDR2 are SGHVS and FQNEAQ. V lost 4 bases and J lost 3, with 13 bases in between. The CDR3 region is CASSWGRGNYNEQFF. The CDR3 nucleotides are TGTGCCAGCAGCTGGGGAAGGGGGAACTACAATGAGCAGTTCTTC.

This clonotype has a count of ten or more. The V gene is TRBV12-3 or TRBV12-4, the J gene TRBJ2-5; D is undetermined. This CDR3 has 14 amino acids. V shed 2 bases and J shed 0 bases, with 7 bases lying between them. CDR3 protein: CASSLRSNQETQYF. DNA of the CDR3: TGTGCCAGCAGTTTAAGGTCCAACCAAGAGACCCAGTACTTC.

The chain has TRBV11-2 and TRBJ2-7, with no clear D. The CDR3 totals 13 residues. Trimming cost V 5 bases and J 6 bases, with 14 bases left between them. Germline V CDR1 and CDR2: SGHAT, FQNNGV. The CDR3 region is CASSLESRGEQYF. CDR3 nucleotides: TGTGCCAGCAGCCTGGAGTCACGTGGCGAGCAGTACTTC.

This chain joins TRBV5-1 and TRBJ1-3; D is uncertain. Trimming removed 7 bases at V and 0 bases at J, with 11 bases between. Germline CDR1 is SGHRS and CDR2 is YFSETQ. The CDR3 is 14 amino acids. The chain's CDR3 is CASSIGASGNTIYF. The CDR3 region has the DNA TGCGCCAGCTCGATCGGAGCCTCTGGAAACACCATATATTTT.

V is TRBV29-1 and J is TRBJ2-3; D gene unclear. This CDR3 region has 13 residues. CDR1 and CDR2 (germline): SQVTM, ANQGSEA. Trimming cost V 4 bases and J 2 bases, with 10 bases left between them. The CDR3 DNA reads as TGCAGCGTTGTCTCGGGCCTCACAGATACGCAGTATTTT. Translating gives CSVVSGLTDTQYF.

V gene TRBV29-1 combines with J gene TRBJ1-1, with D possibly matching TRBD1 (6 bases). The length of the CDR3 is 12 residues. Germline V gene data show CDR1 as SQVTM and CDR2 as ANQGSEA. The V and J ends lost 3 bases and 6 bases respectively, with 11 bases between them. The CDR3 DNA is TGCAGCGTTGACGGGGGCCATGCTGAAGCTTTCTTT. The encoded protein is CSVDGGHAEAFF.

In this sample, this clonotype turned up a few times. The rearrangement links TRBV5-6 to TRBJ2-5; D might be TRBD1 (6 bases). V lost 0 bases and J lost 0, with 15 bases in between. Germline V gene lookup returns CDR1 SGHDT and CDR2 YYEEEE. This CDR3 region has 17 residues. CDR3 coding DNA: TGTGCCAGCAGCTTGGGCTGGGGACAACGGTACCAAGAGACCCAGTACTTC. As protein: CASSLGWGQRYQETQYF. The full variable domain, rest sourced from reference TRBV5-6 and TRBJ2-5, is DAGVTQSPTHLIKTRGQQVTLRCSPKSGHDTVSWYQQALGQGPQFIFQYYEEEERQRGNFPDRFSGHQFPNYSSELNVNALLLGDSALYLCASSLGWGQRYQETQYFGPGTRLLVL.

The chain employs TRBV28 and TRBJ2-3; no clear D gene. CDR3 length: 16 residues. CDR1 MDHEN and CDR2 SYDVKM come from the germline V gene. The germline V and J ends were trimmed by 7 bases and 0 bases, with 17 bases remaining between them. CDR3 DNA: TGTGCCAGCATCCCCGTGGTGGTTGGAAGCACAGATACGCAGTATTTT. It yields the protein CASIPVVVGSTDTQYF.

As regards this clonotype: The conserved final phenylalanine or tryptophan is absent from the CDR3, which likely points to a read error. The gene calls are TRBV29-1 and TRBJ2-7; D gene uncertain. Germline CDR1 reads SQVTM; CDR2 reads ANQGSEA. V was trimmed by 4 bases and J by 3 bases, leaving 7 bases between them. The CDR3 contains 11 residues. CDR3 in DNA: TGCAGCGTTGGTGTCCTCTACGAGCAGTACTCC. It is translated as CSVGVLYEQYS.

This clonotype was seen only a few times. This sequence joins TRBV7-2 and TRBJ2-1; 10 nucleotides agree with TRBD2. The junction had 3 bases not matched to a gene; V was cut back by 4 bases and J by 6 bases. This CDR3 has 14 residues. The germline V gene encodes CDR1 SGHTA and CDR2 FQGNSA. CDR3 sequence reads: CASSWTSGPNEQFF. Here the CDR3 DNA reads TGTGCCAGCAGCTGGACTAGCGGTCCCAATGAGCAGTTCTTC. The full variable domain, in which reference TRBV7-2 and TRBJ2-1 provide the parts outside the CDR3, is GAGVSQSPSNKVTEKGKDVELRCDPISGHTALYWYRQSLGQGLEFLIYFQGNSAPDKSGLPSDRFSAERTGGSVSTLTIQRTQQEDSAVYLCASSWTSGPNEQFFGPGTRLTVL.

Written as DNA, the CDR3 is TGTGCCAGCAGACAACTAGCGAGCGGAGGCGAGCAGTACTTC. Amino acid sequence: CASRQLASGGEQYF. V and J are TRBV5-6 and TRBJ2-7, with TRBD2 matching 7 bases. Germline V gives CDR1 SGHDT, CDR2 YYEEEE. The V and J ends lost 5 bases and 6 bases, in that order; junction bases with no gene match: 11. The CDR3 extends over 14 amino acids.

This clonotype has a handful of counts. V gene TRBV5-1 combines with J gene TRBJ1-5, with D hard to call. Germline V gene sequence: CDR1 SGHRS, CDR2 YFSETQ. CDR3 length: 13 residues. V was clipped by 0 bases and J by 6 bases, with 7 bases between them. In DNA form, the CDR3 reads TGCGCCAGCAGCTTGGGAGGGCGTCAGCCCCAGCATTTT. This codes for CASSLGGRQPQHF.

This clonotype was seen at least ten times. The gene calls are TRBV28 and TRBJ2-5, with 7 bases fitting TRBD1. With V trimmed by 5 bases and J by 3 bases, 12 bases remained unmatched. This CDR3 is 16 amino acids long. Germline V gene data show CDR1 as MDHEN and CDR2 as SYDVKM. DNA of the CDR3: TGTGCCAGCAGTGGAACCGGGACAGACCACAAAGAGACCCAGTACTTC. Its protein is CASSGTGTDHKETQYF. Combining the CDR3 with reference TRBV28 and TRBJ2-5 gives the whole variable domain DVKVTQSSRYLVKRTGEKVFLECVQDMDHENMFWYRQDPGLGLRLIYFSYDVKMKEKGDIPEGYSVSREKKERFSLILESASTNQTSMYLCASSGTGTDHKETQYFGPGTRLLVL.

This clonotype was observed a handful of times. The chain employs TRBV6-2 or TRBV6-3 and TRBJ2-1; 9 bases are shared with TRBD1. The V gene end was trimmed by 7 bases and the J gene end by 1 base; junction bases not matched to a gene: 5. Germline values: CDR1 MNHEY, CDR2 SVGEGT. The CDR3 extends over 15 amino acids. The CDR3 here is CASKDRGFSYNEQFF. DNA for the CDR3: TGTGCCAGCAAGGACAGGGGTTTTTCCTACAATGAGCAGTTCTTC.

This clonotype has just a few counts. The chain recombines TRBV28 with TRBJ2-1, with D possibly being TRBD2 (5 bases). Germline V lookup: CDR1 MDHEN, CDR2 SYDVKM. The V gene lost 6 bases and the J gene lost 4 bases, with 16 bases spanning the gap. The CDR3 covers 15 residues. Here the CDR3 DNA reads TGTGCCAGCAGCGCGCCTAGCTGGGAGTACAATGAGCAGTTCTTC. Translation gives CASSAPSWEYNEQFF.

This chain joins TRBV12-3 or TRBV12-4 and TRBJ1-5; 10 bases are a match to TRBD1. The CDR3 runs 16 residues. Trimming cost V 5 bases and J 4 bases; bases outside gene matches: 8. In nucleotides, the CDR3 is TGTGCCAGCAGTCCACGGGGACAGGGGAGGAATCAGCCCCAGCATTTT. It yields the protein CASSPRGQGRNQPQHF.

Many counts were recorded for this clonotype. J is TRBJ2-3 and V is TRBV6-1; D uncertain. Trimming stripped 6 bases from V and 2 bases from J, with 12 bases between. Germline V gene data show CDR1 as MNHNS and CDR2 as SASEGT. The CDR3 is made up of 14 amino acids. The CDR3 DNA reads as TGTGCCAGCAGCCCCGATAGAATCACAGATACGCAGTATTTT. It specifies CASSPDRITDTQYF.

The chain joins TRBV6-5 to TRBJ2-5; 9 positions agree with TRBD1. The trim removed 2 bases at V and 2 bases at J, leaving 9 bases unmatched. CDR3 size: 17 residues. CDR1 and CDR2 from the germline V gene are MNHEY and SVGAGI. CDR3 sequence: CASSYQFPGQGQETQYF. CDR3 nucleotides: TGTGCCAGCAGTTACCAATTTCCGGGACAGGGACAAGAGACCCAGTACTTC.

The chain recombines TRBV18 with TRBJ2-5; D might be TRBD1 (5 bases). V lost 4 bases and J 1 base, leaving 10 bases between the germline ends. The CDR3 is 14 amino acids. CDR1 is KGHSH and CDR2 is LQKENI in the germline V gene. For the CDR3, the DNA is TGTGCCAGCTCACGACGGCAGGGCCAAGAGACCCAGTACTTC. Translation: CASSRRQGQETQYF.

The chain combines TRBV25-1 with TRBJ2-2; D is perhaps TRBD2 (5 bases). The ends were cut back, 5 bases at V and 4 bases at J, with 17 bases in the middle. This CDR3 comprises 16 residues. Germline CDR1 MGHDK, CDR2 SYGVNS. The chain's CDR3 is CASSHPSGRGTGELFF. CDR3 coding DNA: TGTGCCAGCAGTCACCCTTCCGGACGGGGCACCGGGGAGCTGTTTTTT.

The rearrangement joins TRBV4-3 to TRBJ1-1, with D possibly being TRBD1 (6 bases). This CDR3 spans 15 amino acids. Germline assignment: CDR1 LGHNA and CDR2 YSLEER. The V and J ends lost 2 bases and 4 bases respectively, with 14 bases between them. The CDR3: CASSQYWRGLTEAFF. CDR3 in DNA: TGCGCCAGCAGCCAATACTGGCGGGGGCTCACTGAAGCTTTCTTT.